This T cell receptor beta chain originates from a study of T cell responses to AZD1222 COVID-19 vaccine. On this clone itself: Its antigen is unknown.

Measured with immunoSEQ multiplex PCR; TCRdb has only the in-frame clones, and not every one. The repertoire holds approximately 120,000 clones, with 89% as singletons. Regarding the study as a whole: Vaccine-associated CD4 TCRs spanned spike, dominant at 160-218 and 743-854. Nearly half of spike-specific TCRs reportedly go after variant regions that carry no mutations.

The CDR3 totals 15 residues. The ends lost 4 bases at V and 0 bases at J; junction bases unmatched: 5. The germline CDR1 and CDR2 sequences are KGHSH and LQKENI. Sequenced material: peripheral blood, taken 28 days after the second AZD1222 dose. This TCR was sampled from an adult who received the AZD1222 COVID-19 vaccine. The chain recombines TRBV18 with TRBJ1-2, with TRBD1 matching 7 bases. The CDR3: CASSLGQVSNYGYTF. The CDR3 DNA follows: TGTGCCAGCTCACTCGGACAGGTCTCTAACTATGGCTACACCTTC. Together with reference TRBV18 and TRBJ1-2, the CDR3 gives the full variable domain: NAGVMQNPRHLVRRRGQEARLRCSPMKGHSHVYWYRQLPEEGLKFMVYLQKENIIDESGMPKERFSAEFPKEGPSILRIQQVVRGDSAAYFCASSLGQVSNYGYTFGSGTRLTVV.